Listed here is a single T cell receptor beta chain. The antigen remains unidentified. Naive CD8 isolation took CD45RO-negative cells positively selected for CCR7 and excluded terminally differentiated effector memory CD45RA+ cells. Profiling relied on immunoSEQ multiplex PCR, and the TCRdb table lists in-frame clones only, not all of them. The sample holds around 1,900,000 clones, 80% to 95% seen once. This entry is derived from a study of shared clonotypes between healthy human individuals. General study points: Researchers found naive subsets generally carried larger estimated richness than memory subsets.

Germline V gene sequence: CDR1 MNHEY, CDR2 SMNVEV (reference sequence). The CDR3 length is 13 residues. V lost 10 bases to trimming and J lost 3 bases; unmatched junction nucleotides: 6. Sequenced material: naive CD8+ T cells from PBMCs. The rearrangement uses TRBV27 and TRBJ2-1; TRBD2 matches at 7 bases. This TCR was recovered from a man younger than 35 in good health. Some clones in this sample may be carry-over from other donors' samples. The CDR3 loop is CATRSGNYNEQFF. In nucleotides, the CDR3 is TGTGCCACCCGGAGCGGGAACTACAATGAGCAGTTCTTC.